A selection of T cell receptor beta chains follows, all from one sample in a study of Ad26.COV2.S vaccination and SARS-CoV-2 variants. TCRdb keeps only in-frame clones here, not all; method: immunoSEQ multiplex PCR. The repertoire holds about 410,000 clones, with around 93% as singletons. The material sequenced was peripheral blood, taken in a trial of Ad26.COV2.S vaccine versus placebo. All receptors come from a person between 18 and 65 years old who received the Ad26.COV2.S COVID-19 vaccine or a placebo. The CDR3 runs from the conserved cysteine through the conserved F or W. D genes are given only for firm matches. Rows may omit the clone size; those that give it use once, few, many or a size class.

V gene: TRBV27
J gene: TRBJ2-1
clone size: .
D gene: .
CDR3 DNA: TGTGCCAGCAGTCCCGAGCCCGGGGAGCAGTTCTTC
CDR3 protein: CASSPEPGEQFF

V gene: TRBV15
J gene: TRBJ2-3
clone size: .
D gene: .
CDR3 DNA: TGTGCCACCAGCAACAATTACCTAAATCGGTACACAGATACGCAGTATTTT
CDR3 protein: CATSNNYLNRYTDTQYF

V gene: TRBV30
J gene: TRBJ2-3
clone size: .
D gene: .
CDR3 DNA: TGTGCCTGGAGAGGGGGGGCTAAGAGCACAGATACGCAGTATTTT
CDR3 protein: CAWRGGAKSTDTQYF

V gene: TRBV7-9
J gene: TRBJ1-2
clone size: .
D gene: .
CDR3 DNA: TGTGCCACCAACGAGGGCTCTAACTATGGCTACACCTTC
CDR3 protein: CATNEGSNYGYTF

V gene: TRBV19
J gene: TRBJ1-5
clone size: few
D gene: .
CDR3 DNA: TGTGCCAGTAGTATTGGCGGCAATCAGCCCCAGCATTTT
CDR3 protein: CASSIGGNQPQHF

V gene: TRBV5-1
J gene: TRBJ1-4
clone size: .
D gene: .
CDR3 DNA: TGCGCCAGCAGCTTGGACTCGGGGGCTGAAAAACTGTTTTTT
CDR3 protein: CASSLDSGAEKLFF

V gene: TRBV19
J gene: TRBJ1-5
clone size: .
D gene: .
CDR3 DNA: TGTGCCAGTAGTATAGAGGTAGAGGGAGGTGGCAGCAATCAGCCCCAGCATTTT
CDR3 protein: CASSIEVEGGGSNQPQHF

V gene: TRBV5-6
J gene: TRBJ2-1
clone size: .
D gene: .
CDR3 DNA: TGTGCCAGCAGCAGACCCCGGGATGAGCAGTTCTTC
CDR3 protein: CASSRPRDEQFF

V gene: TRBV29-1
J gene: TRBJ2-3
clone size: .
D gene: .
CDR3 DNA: TGCAGCCCGGTGCTCGCGGGGGCCCCAGATACGCAGTATTTT
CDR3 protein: CSPVLAGAPDTQYF

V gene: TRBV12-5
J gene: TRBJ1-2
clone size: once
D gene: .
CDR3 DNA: TGTGCTAGTGGATACAGGTTTTCCGAGGGCTACACCTTC
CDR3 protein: CASGYRFSEGYTF

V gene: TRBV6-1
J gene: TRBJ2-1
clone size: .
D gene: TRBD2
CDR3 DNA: TGTGCCAGCAGTGAAGCGGGGTATGCGGGACTAAACAATGAGCAGTTCTTC
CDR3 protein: CASSEAGYAGLNNEQFF

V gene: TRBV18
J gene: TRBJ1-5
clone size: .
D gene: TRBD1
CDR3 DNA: TGTGCCAGCTCACCTTCCGTAGGGTGGGGACAGGGGTTCAATAGCAATCAGCCCCAGCATTTT
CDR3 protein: CASSPSVGWGQGFNSNQPQHF

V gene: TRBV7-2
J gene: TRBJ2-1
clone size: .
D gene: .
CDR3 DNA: TGTGCCAGCAGCTTAGACTCGGTGAATGAGCAGTTCTTC
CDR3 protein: CASSLDSVNEQFF

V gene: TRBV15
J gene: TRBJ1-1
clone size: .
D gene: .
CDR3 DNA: TGTGCCACCCATTACACAGGTCAAATGAACACTGAAGCTTTCTTT
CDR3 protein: CATHYTGQMNTEAFF

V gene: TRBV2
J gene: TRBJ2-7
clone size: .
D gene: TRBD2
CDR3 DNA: TGTGCCAGCAGCCAGCTAGCGGGGCTTTCCTACGAGCAGTACTTC
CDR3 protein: CASSQLAGLSYEQYF

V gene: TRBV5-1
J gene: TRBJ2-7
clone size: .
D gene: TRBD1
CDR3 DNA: TGCGCCAGCAGCTCCGGGACAGGGTCCTACGAGCAGTACTTC
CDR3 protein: CASSSGTGSYEQYF

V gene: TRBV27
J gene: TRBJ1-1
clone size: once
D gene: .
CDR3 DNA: TGTGCCAGCAGTTTATCGGGGGGGAACACTGAAGCTTTCTTT
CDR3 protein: CASSLSGGNTEAFF

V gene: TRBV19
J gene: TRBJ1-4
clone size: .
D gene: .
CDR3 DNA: TGTGCCAGTAGCTCTAGGACGAGGGCTTTTAATGAAAAACTGTTTTTT
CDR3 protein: CASSSRTRAFNEKLFF

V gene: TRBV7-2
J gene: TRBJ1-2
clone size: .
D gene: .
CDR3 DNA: TGTGCCAGCAGCTCGGGAGGGGGGGTCGATGGCTACACCTTC
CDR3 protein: CASSSGGGVDGYTF

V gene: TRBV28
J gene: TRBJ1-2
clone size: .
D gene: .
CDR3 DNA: TGTGCCAGCAGCTCTACAGGGAACTATGGCTACACCTTC
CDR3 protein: CASSSTGNYGYTF

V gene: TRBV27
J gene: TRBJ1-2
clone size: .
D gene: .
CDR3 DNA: TGTGCCAGCAGCCCTACGAGGGGGACCTATGGCTACACCTTC
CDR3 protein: CASSPTRGTYGYTF

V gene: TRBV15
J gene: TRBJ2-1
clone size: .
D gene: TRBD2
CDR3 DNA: TGTGCCACCAGCAGAGGCGGGAGCTCCTACAATGAGCAGTTCTTC
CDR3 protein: CATSRGGSSYNEQFF

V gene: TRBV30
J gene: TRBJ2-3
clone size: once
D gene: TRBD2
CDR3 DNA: TGTGCCTGGAGAATCTGGGGAGGGTATCTCACAGATACGCAGTATTTT
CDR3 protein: CAWRIWGGYLTDTQYF

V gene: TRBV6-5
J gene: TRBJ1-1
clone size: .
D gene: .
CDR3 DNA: TGTGCCAGCAGTCCGGTCGGGGACACTGAAGCTTTCTTT
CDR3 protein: CASSPVGDTEAFF

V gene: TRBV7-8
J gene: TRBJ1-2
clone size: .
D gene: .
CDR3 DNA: TGTGCCAGCAGCCGGACCCCTCGGGGGATGGTAGGCTACACCTTC
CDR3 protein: CASSRTPRGMVGYTF

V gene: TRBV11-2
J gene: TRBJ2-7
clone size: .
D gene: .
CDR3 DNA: TGTGCCAGCAGCTTAGCCTACGAGCAGTACTTC
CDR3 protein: CASSLAYEQYF

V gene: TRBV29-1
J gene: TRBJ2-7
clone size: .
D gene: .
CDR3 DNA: TGCAGCGTTGTGGGGGTGTCCGCCTACGAGCAGTACTTC
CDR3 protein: CSVVGVSAYEQYF

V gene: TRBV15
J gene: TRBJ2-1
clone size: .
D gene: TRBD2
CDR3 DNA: TGTGCCACCAGCAGAGATGGACCTATAGCGGGGTTCCACAATGAGCAGTTCTTC
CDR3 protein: CATSRDGPIAGFHNEQFF

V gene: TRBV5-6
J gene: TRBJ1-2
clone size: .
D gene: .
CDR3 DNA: TGTGCCAGCAGCTTGCGGGGGAACTATGGCTACACCTTC
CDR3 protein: CASSLRGNYGYTF

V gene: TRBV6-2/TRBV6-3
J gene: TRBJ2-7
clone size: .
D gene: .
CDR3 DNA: TGTGCCAGCAGTTACGACCACAGGGGAGGCTACGAGCAGTACTTC
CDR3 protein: CASSYDHRGGYEQYF

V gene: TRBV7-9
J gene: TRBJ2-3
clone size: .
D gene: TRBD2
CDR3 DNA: TGTGCCAGCAGTTCCCGAACTAGCGGGGGGGCTGCAGATACGCAGTATTTT
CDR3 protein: CASSSRTSGGAADTQYF

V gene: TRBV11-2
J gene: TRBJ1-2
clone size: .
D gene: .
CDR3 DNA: TGTGCCAGCAGCCCCGTCGCAGGGGATGGCTACACCTTC
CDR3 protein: CASSPVAGDGYTF

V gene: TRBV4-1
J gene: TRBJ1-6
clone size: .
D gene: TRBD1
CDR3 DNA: TGCGCCAGCAGCCAAGATGAGGACAGGGGTAATTCACCCCTCCACTTT
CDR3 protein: CASSQDEDRGNSPLHF